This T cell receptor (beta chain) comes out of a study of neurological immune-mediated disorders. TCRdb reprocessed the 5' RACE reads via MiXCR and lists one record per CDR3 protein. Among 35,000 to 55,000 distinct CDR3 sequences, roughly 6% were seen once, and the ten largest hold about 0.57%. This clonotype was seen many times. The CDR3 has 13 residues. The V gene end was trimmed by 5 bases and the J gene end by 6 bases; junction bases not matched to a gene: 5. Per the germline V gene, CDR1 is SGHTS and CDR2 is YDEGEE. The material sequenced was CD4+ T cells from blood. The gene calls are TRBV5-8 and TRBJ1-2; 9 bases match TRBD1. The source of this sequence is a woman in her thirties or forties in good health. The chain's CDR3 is CASSGTGGHGYTF. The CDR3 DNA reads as TGTGCCAGCAGTGGTACAGGGGGCCATGGCTACACCTTC.